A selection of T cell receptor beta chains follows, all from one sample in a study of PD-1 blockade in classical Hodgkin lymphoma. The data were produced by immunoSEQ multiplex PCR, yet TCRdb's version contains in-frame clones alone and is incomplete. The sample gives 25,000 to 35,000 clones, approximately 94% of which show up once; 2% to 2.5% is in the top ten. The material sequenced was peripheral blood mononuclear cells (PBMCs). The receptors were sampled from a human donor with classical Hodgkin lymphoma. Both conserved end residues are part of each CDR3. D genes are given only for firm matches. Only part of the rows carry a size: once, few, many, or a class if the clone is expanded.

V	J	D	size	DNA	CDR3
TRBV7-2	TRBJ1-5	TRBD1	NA	TGTGCCAGCAGCCAAGGACAGGGGGACAATCAGCCCCAGCATTTT	CASSQGQGDNQPQHF
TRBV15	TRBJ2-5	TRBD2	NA	TGTGCCACCAGCAGAGGAGGGACTAGCGGGGTGATGGGGGAGACCCAGTACTTC	CATSRGGTSGVMGETQYF
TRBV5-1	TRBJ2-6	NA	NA	TGCGCCAGCAGCTCAGAGGGTGCTGGGGCCAACGTCCTGACTTTC	CASSSEGAGANVLTF
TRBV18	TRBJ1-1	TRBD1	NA	TGTGCCAGCTCACCGACAGGGGGCGAGGTTGAAGCTTTCTTT	CASSPTGGEVEAFF
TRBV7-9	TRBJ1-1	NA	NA	TGTGCCAGCAGCTTTCTTGGGACACCGAACACTGAAGCTTTCTTT	CASSFLGTPNTEAFF
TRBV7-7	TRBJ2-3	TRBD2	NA	TGTGCTAGCAGCGAGGGAGTGGGGACTAGCGGAATAGATACGCAGTATTTT	CASSEGVGTSGIDTQYF
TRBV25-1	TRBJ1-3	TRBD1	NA	TGTGCCAGCAGTGATCCCGCCGGACAGGGAGAAAACACCATATATTTT	CASSDPAGQGENTIYF
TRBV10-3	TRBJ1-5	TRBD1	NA	TGTGCCATCAGTTCGGGACAGACGTATAGCAATCAGCCCCAGCATTTT	CAISSGQTYSNQPQHF
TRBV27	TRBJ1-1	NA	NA	TGTGCCAGCAGTGCCTCCGAGCCGGGGGCCCCCTTGAAAGCTTTCTTT	CASSASEPGAPLKAFF
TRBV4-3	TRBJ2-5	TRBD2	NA	TGCGCCAGCAGTACGGACAGCGGGGGGGCTTGGGAGACCCAGTACTTC	CASSTDSGGAWETQYF
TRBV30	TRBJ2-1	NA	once	TGTGCCTGGAATGCCCGGGGCGAGCAGTTCTTC	CAWNARGEQFF
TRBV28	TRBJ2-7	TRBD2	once	TGTGCCAGCAGTTTGGGGAATGTGTGGCGGGAGGTCTACGAGCAGTACTTC	CASSLGNVWREVYEQYF
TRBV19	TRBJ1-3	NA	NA	TGTGCCAGTAGTGGCCTCGCACAGGGCTCTGGAAACACCATATATTTT	CASSGLAQGSGNTIYF
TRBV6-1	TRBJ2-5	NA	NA	TGTGCCAGCAGCTGGGAGGTCGTTACCCAAGAGACCCAGTACTTC	CASSWEVVTQETQYF
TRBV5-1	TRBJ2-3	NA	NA	TGCGCCAGCAGCTTGGCTCAGGGAACAGATACGCAGTATTTT	CASSLAQGTDTQYF
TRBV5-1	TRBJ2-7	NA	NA	TGCGCCAGCAGCTTGTCGAGGGAACCGAACTACGAGCAGTACTTC	CASSLSREPNYEQYF
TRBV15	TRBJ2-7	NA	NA	TGTGCCACCAGCAGAGATAGCGACGCCTACGAGCAGTACTTC	CATSRDSDAYEQYF
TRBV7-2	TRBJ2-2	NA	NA	TGTGCCAGCAGCCGAAAAACCCACTCCGCCGGGGAGCTGTTTTTT	CASSRKTHSAGELFF
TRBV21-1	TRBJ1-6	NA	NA	TGTGCCAGCAGCAAATTAGGTAAGGCTCCCAGCACCCTCCACTTT	CASSKLGKAPSTLHF
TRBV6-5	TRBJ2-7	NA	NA	TGTGCCAGCAGTTATTTCTACGAGCAGTACTTC	CASSYFYEQYF
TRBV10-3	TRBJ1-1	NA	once	TGTGCCATCAGAGAGTCTATCTTGAACACTGAAGCTTTCTTT	CAIRESILNTEAFF
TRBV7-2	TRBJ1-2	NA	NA	TGTGCCAGCAGAGCCGCGGGACTCTATGGCTACACCTTC	CASRAAGLYGYTF
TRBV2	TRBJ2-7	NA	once	TGTGCCAGCAGTGTGGGACGGATCTACGAGCAGTACTTC	CASSVGRIYEQYF
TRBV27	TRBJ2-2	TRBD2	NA	TGTGCCAGCAGTTTGCTTAGCGGGGGGAACACCGGGGAGCTGTTTTTT	CASSLLSGGNTGELFF
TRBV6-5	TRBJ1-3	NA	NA	TGTGCCAGCAGCTCTACAGGAAACACCATATATTTT	CASSSTGNTIYF
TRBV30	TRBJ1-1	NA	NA	TGTGCCTGGAGGGAAATAGGACAGAAACCCGAAGCTTTCTTT	CAWREIGQKPEAFF
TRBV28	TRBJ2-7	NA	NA	TGTGCCAGCACCCAAACCCAGGGGCTGGCCTACGAGCAGTACTTC	CASTQTQGLAYEQYF
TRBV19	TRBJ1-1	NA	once	TGTGCCAGTAGTACAACAGTGGCCGGGGAAGCTTTCTTT	CASSTTVAGEAFF
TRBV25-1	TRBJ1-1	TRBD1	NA	TGTGCCAGCATGAGAATACAGGGGGCATGGACTGAAGCTTTCTTT	CASMRIQGAWTEAFF
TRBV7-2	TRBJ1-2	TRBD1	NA	TGTGCCAGCAGCTTAGCCGAGGGGGCATGGTATGGCTACACCTTC	CASSLAEGAWYGYTF
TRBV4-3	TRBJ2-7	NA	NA	TGCGCCAGCAGCCAAGATTCCCGGACACAATACGAGCAGTACTTC	CASSQDSRTQYEQYF
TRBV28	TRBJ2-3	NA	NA	TGTGCCAGCAGCTTTGACGGACTCACAGATACGCAGTATTTT	CASSFDGLTDTQYF
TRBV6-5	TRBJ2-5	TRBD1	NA	TGTGCCAGCAGTTCTCCGGGACAGGGGGAAGAGACCCAGTACTTC	CASSSPGQGEETQYF